This T cell receptor beta chain was documented in a study of shared clonotypes between healthy human individuals. At the level of the study: Each donor contributed plates that comprised three CD4 naive, three CD4 memory, two CD8 naive and one CD8 memory.

Naive CD8 cells lacked CD45RO and underwent positive selection for CCR7, leaving out terminally differentiated effector memory CD45RA+ cells. Details on this clone: Antigen specificity is unknown.

Overall study results and limits: Limitation of the genetic and exposure-history diversity represented came from the few donors.

CDR1 and CDR2 from the germline V gene are SGHDT and YYEEEE. This CDR3 has 15 residues. The ends were cut back, 0 bases at V and 5 bases at J, with 13 bases in the middle. At deep level, the assay was performed. Only in-frame clones appear in the TCRdb table, and some are missing; sequencing was by immunoSEQ multiplex PCR. The sample includes about 590,000 clones, less than 97% seen only once; the top ten take 0.11%. Sequencing was performed on naive CD8+ T cells sorted from blood. This sequence was found in a woman in her 30s in good health. The rearrangement joins TRBV5-6 to TRBJ2-3; possibly TRBD2 for D (5 bases). CDR3 in amino acids: CASSLEEDYGDTQYF. The CDR3 DNA is TGTGCCAGCAGCTTGGAGGAGGATTACGGAGATACGCAGTATTTT.